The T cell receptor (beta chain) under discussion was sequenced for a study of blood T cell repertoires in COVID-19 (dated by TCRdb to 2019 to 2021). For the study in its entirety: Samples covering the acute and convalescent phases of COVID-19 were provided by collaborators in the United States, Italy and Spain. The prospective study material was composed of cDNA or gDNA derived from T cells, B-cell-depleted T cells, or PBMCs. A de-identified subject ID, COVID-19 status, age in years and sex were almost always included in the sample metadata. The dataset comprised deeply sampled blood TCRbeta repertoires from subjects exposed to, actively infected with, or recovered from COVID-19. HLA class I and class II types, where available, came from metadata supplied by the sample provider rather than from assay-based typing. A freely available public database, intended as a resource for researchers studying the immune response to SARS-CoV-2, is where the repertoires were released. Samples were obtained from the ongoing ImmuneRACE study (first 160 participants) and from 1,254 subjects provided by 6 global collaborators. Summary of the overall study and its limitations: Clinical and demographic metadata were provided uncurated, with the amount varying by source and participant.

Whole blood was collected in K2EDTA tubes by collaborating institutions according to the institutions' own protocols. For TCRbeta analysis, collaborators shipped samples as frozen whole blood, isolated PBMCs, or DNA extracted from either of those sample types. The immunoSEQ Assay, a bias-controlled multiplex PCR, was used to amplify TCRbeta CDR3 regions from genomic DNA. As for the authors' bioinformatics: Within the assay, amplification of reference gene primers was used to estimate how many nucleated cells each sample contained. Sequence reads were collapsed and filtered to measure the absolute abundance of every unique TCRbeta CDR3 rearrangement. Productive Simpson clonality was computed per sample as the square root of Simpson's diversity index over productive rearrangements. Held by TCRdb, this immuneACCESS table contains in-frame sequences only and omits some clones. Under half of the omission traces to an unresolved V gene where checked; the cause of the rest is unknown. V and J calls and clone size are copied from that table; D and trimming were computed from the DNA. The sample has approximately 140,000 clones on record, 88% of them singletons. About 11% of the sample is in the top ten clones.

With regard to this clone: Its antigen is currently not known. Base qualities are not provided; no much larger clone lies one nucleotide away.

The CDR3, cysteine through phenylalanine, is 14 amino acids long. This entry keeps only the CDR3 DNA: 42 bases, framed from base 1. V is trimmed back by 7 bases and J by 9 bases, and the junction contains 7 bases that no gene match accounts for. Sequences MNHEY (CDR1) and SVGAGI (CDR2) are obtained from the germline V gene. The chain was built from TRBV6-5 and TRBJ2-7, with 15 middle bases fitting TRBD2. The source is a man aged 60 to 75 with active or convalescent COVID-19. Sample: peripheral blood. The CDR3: CASTTPGLAGGQYF. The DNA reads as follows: TGTGCCAGCACCACGCCGGGACTAGCGGGAGGGCAGTACTTC.